The 31 T cell receptor beta chains presented below share a single source sample, sequenced in a study of blood T cell repertoires in COVID-19. Repertoires were generated with immunoSEQ multiplex PCR, while TCRdb's copy carries only in-frame clones and drops some. Here the sample spans fewer than 250,000 clones, roughly 90% being singletons. Input material: peripheral blood. These receptors were obtained from a man in his 60s with COVID-19, enrolled during active disease.

This rearrangement joins TRBV27 to TRBJ1-4; a possible D gene is TRBD1 (5 bases). Trimming shortened V by 5 bases and J by 7 bases, and 23 bases separated the two germline ends. This CDR3 region has 17 residues. Germline loops: CDR1 MNHEY, CDR2 SMNVEV (reference sequence). Here the CDR3 DNA reads TGTGCCAGCAGTGGGGGAACCCTTAGTACGGGGGGTGAAAAACTGTTTTTT. Residues: CASSGGTLSTGGEKLFF.

The chain carries TRBV21-1 and TRBJ1-1. TRBV21-1 is a listed pseudogene. CDR3 length: 15 residues. The CDR3 nucleotides read TGTGCCAGCAGCAAAGCTTCGGGGGTTGGAACTGAAGCTTTCTTT. Residues: CASSKASGVGTEAFF.

V and J are TRBV5-1 and TRBJ2-7, with 16 bases fitting TRBD2. CDR3 length: 15 residues. The V and J ends lost 4 bases and 6 bases, in that order; junction bases with no gene match: 4. Germline CDR1 and CDR2: SGHRS and YFSETQ. CDR3: CASSPGLAGGIEQYF. CDR3 bases: TGCGCCAGCAGCCCGGGACTAGCGGGGGGGATCGAGCAGTACTTC.

This chain links TRBV10-2 with TRBJ2-3, with 11 bases aligning to TRBD2. Unmatched junction bases numbered 4, after V lost 4 bases and J lost 1 base. Per the germline V gene, CDR1 is WSHSY and CDR2 is SAAADI. CDR3 size: 16 residues. The CDR3 DNA sequence: TGCGCCAGCAGTGGGGTACTAGCGGGGGGCACAGATACGCAGTATTTT. Amino acid sequence: CASSGVLAGGTDTQYF.

This chain connects TRBV30 to TRBJ2-1; the D gene is possibly TRBD2 (6 bases). Germline CDR1 is GTSNPN and CDR2 is SVGIG (reference sequence). The V end was cut by 0 bases, the J end by 8 bases, with 8 bases between. CDR3 length equals 12 residues. CDR3 DNA: TGTGCCTGGAGTGTAGGAGGGTATGAGCAGTTCTTC. It codes for CAWSVGGYEQFF.

The chain combines TRBV5-1 with TRBJ2-3; D remains unclear. The CDR3 consists of 16 residues. Trimming cost V 2 bases and J 1 base, with 14 bases left between them. In germline, CDR1 is SGHRS, CDR2 YFSETQ. The CDR3 nucleotides are TGCGCCAGCAGCTTAGGTCTAGTTGGAGGCACAGATACGCAGTATTTT. Translation gives CASSLGLVGGTDTQYF.

The rearrangement joins TRBV18 to TRBJ2-7; D is perhaps TRBD1 (6 bases). The length of the CDR3 is 13 residues. Germline values: CDR1 KGHSH, CDR2 LQKENI. V lost 5 bases to trimming and J lost 3 bases, with 11 bases between them. The CDR3 loop is CASSSVQGYEQYF. CDR3 bases: TGTGCCAGCTCATCTGTACAGGGCTACGAGCAGTACTTC.

The chain is built from TRBV18 and TRBJ2-5; perhaps TRBD1 as D (6 bases). V shed 4 bases and J shed 2 bases, with 8 bases lying between them. The CDR3 is 13 residues long. The germline V gene has CDR1 KGHSH and CDR2 LQKENI. CDR3 nucleotides: TGTGCCAGCTCACAACAGGGTCAAGAGACCCAGTACTTC. Residues: CASSQQGQETQYF.

The rearrangement joins TRBV6-5 to TRBJ2-2, with D unresolved. In germline, CDR1 is MNHEY, CDR2 SVGAGI. The germline V and J ends were trimmed by 2 bases and 7 bases, with 11 bases remaining between them. The CDR3 has 14 residues. The CDR3 region is CASSYQHSRGELFF. The CDR3 DNA reads TGTGCCAGCAGTTACCAACACAGTCGCGGGGAGCTGTTTTTT.

The chain carries TRBV5-4 and TRBJ2-5; 13 bases align to TRBD2. The trim removed 2 bases at V and 2 bases at J, leaving 3 bases unmatched. The CDR3 runs 16 residues. CDR1 is SGHNT and CDR2 is YYREEE in the germline V gene (reference sequence). The CDR3 coding sequence is TGTGCCAGCAGCTTCGGGACTAGCGGGGCTCAAGAGACCCAGTACTTC. Protein product: CASSFGTSGAQETQYF.

The chain carries TRBV19 and TRBJ1-5; 11 bases agree with TRBD1. The junction had 6 bases not matched to a gene; V was cut back by 1 base and J by 7 bases. Germline assignment: CDR1 LNHDA and CDR2 SQIVND (reference sequence). The CDR3 is 16 residues long. The CDR3 is CASSIGRTGGGQPQHF. The CDR3 nucleotides are TGTGCCAGTAGTATAGGTAGGACAGGGGGCGGGCAGCCCCAGCATTTT.

The chain joins TRBV4-1 to TRBJ2-7; 9 positions agree with TRBD1. The V gene end was trimmed by 5 bases and the J gene end by 6 bases; junction bases not matched to a gene: 8. The CDR3 extends over 14 amino acids. In germline, CDR1 is MGHRA, CDR2 YSYEKL. The CDR3 is CASSWGQGTGEQYF. The CDR3 coding sequence is TGCGCCAGCAGCTGGGGACAGGGAACGGGCGAGCAGTACTTC.

The chain combines TRBV6-6 with TRBJ2-5; D remains unclear. The CDR3 is 13 amino acids. Trimming cost V 0 bases and J 1 base, with 3 bases left between them. Germline assignment: CDR1 MNHNY and CDR2 SVGAGI (reference sequence). In DNA form, the CDR3 reads TGTGCCAGCAGTTACTCCGGCCAAGAGACCCAGTACTTC. It yields the protein CASSYSGQETQYF.

V usage is TRBV19 and J usage is TRBJ2-4, with D possibly being TRBD2 (5 bases). With 4 bases removed from V and 1 base from J, the gap between germline ends came to 8 bases. Germline V gene sequence: CDR1 LNHDA, CDR2 SQIVND (reference sequence). The CDR3 sequence is 14 residues long. Written as DNA, the CDR3 is TGTGCCAGTAGTAACTGGAGGGCCAAAAACATTCAGTACTTC. The encoded protein is CASSNWRAKNIQYF.

This clone was picked up one time. The V gene is TRBV5-1, the J gene TRBJ1-6; D possibly corresponds to TRBD1 (5 bases). Per the germline V gene, CDR1 is SGHRS and CDR2 is YFSETQ. Trimming cost V 6 bases and J 5 bases, with 12 bases left between them. This CDR3 has 14 amino acids. The CDR3 sequence is CASTSLDNNSPLHF. DNA of the CDR3: TGCGCCAGCACCTCGTTGGACAATAATTCACCCCTCCACTTT.

The chain uses TRBV28 and TRBJ2-2; TRBD2 agrees at 12 bases. J gave up 5 bases and V 5 bases, and 9 bases lay outside the gene matches. The CDR3 consists of 17 residues. Germline values: CDR1 MDHEN, CDR2 SYDVKM. The CDR3 loop reads CASSPTGLAGRTGELFF. The CDR3, as DNA: TGTGCCAGCAGTCCAACCGGACTAGCGGGAAGGACCGGGGAGCTGTTTTTT.

This chain joins TRBV2 and TRBJ2-3, with 13 bases that match TRBD2. Germline values: CDR1 SNHLY, CDR2 FYNNEI. With V trimmed by 4 bases and J by 8 bases, 9 bases remained unmatched. The length of the CDR3 is 16 residues. For the CDR3, the DNA is TGTGCCAGCAGTGGGGGACTAGCGGGAACTGGGGGTACGCAGTATTTT. Its protein is CASSGGLAGTGGTQYF.

The rearrangement uses TRBV19 and TRBJ2-7; D may be TRBD2 (5 bases). The V and J ends lost 4 bases and 1 base respectively, with 11 bases between them. The length of the CDR3 is 14 residues. Looked up from germline, CDR1 is LNHDA and CDR2 is SQIVND (reference sequence). CDR3 sequence (DNA): TGTGCCAGTAGTAAGAGACGGGATTCCTACGAGCAGTACTTC. Translating gives CASSKRRDSYEQYF.

The chain recombines TRBV19 with TRBJ1-1; D might be TRBD1 (5 bases). V was clipped by 7 bases and J by 9 bases, with 30 bases between them. This CDR3 has 17 residues. The germline gives CDR1 LNHDA, CDR2 SQIVND (reference sequence). The CDR3 bases are TGTGCCAGTACCAATCTCGGGGAAAGAACGGTTGGGGGGAAAGCTTTCTTT. Translated: CASTNLGERTVGGKAFF. Full variable domain (outside the CDR3, taken from reference TRBV19 and TRBJ1-1): DGGITQSPKYLFRKEGQNVTLSCEQNLNHDAMYWYRQDPGQGLRLIYYSQIVNDFQKGDIAEGYSVSREKKESFPLTVTSAQKNPTAFYLCASTNLGERTVGGKAFFGQGTRLTVV.

V and J are TRBV11-1 and TRBJ1-2; perhaps TRBD1 as D (5 bases). The CDR3 runs to 14 residues. Germline loops: CDR1 SGHAT, CDR2 FQDESV (reference sequence). The V gene lost 5 bases and the J gene lost 3 bases, with 13 bases spanning the gap. The CDR3 is CASSVADSDYGYTF. For the CDR3, the DNA is TGTGCCAGCAGCGTCGCTGACAGCGACTATGGCTACACCTTC.

The sample holds a few counts of this clone. This sequence joins TRBV4-1 and TRBJ1-1; D is uncertain. CDR3 length: 13 residues. CDR1 is MGHRA and CDR2 is YSYEKL in the germline V gene. V lost 0 bases to trimming and J lost 11 bases, with 13 bases between them. CDR3 sequence reads: CASSQEGRGRAFF. CDR3 bases: TGCGCCAGCAGCCAAGAAGGTAGAGGGCGGGCTTTCTTT.

The V gene is TRBV7-3, the J gene TRBJ2-1; 9 nucleotides line up with TRBD1. The CDR3 covers 13 residues. Germline lookup yields CDR1 SGHTA and CDR2 FQGTGA. V lost 5 bases, J lost 8 bases, and 4 bases stayed unmatched. The chain's CDR3 is CASSTTGGDEQFF. The DNA of the CDR3 is TGTGCCAGCAGCACTACAGGGGGCGATGAGCAGTTCTTC.

The chain recombines TRBV5-1 with TRBJ1-1; TRBD1 aligns across 9 bases. CDR1 and CDR2 (germline): SGHRS, YFSETQ. The J segment lost 0 bases and the V segment lost 4 bases, leaving 4 bases of the junction unmatched. This CDR3 contains 15 residues. The CDR3 sequence: CASSLNRGLNTEAFF. In DNA, the CDR3 is TGCGCCAGCAGCCTTAACAGGGGGCTGAACACTGAAGCTTTCTTT.

CDR3 sequence: CASNSRTSGRNEQFF. As DNA, the CDR3 is TGTGCCAGTAACTCGAGGACTAGCGGGAGGAATGAGCAGTTCTTC. The rearrangement uses TRBV19 and TRBJ2-1, with 14 positions matching TRBD2. The CDR3 totals 15 residues. CDR1 and CDR2 (germline): LNHDA, SQIVND (reference sequence). With 7 bases clipped from V and 7 bases from J, the junction kept 6 bases outside the gene matches.

The J gene is TRBJ2-7, the V gene TRBV5-1, with D perhaps TRBD1 (6 bases). Germline V gene data show CDR1 as SGHRS and CDR2 as YFSETQ. The CDR3 is 11 amino acids. Between the trimmed V and J ends, which lost 5 bases and 5 bases, there was a span of 8 bases. In DNA, the CDR3 is TGCGCCAGCAGAGGACAGAACGAGCAGTACTTC. It codes for CASRGQNEQYF.

V and J are TRBV5-1 and TRBJ2-7; 8 positions match TRBD2. In germline, CDR1 is SGHRS, CDR2 YFSETQ. This CDR3 spans 15 amino acids. V was pared by 4 bases and J by 4 bases, with 10 bases of the junction left unmatched. The CDR3 loop reads CASSRGGRGEYEQYF. In DNA, the CDR3 is TGCGCCAGCAGCCGCGGCGGGCGGGGGGAATACGAGCAGTACTTC.

This sequence joins TRBV27 and TRBJ1-1; D may be TRBD1 (5 bases). CDR1 and CDR2 (germline): MNHEY, SMNVEV (reference sequence). This CDR3 comprises 14 residues. V shed 7 bases and J shed 0 bases, with 12 bases lying between them. The CDR3 loop reads CASNPSGLNTEAFF. The DNA of the CDR3 is TGTGCCAGCAACCCCTCAGGGTTGAACACTGAAGCTTTCTTT.

The chain joins TRBV11-2 to TRBJ2-3, with D possibly matching TRBD1 (5 bases). This CDR3 has 14 amino acids. The V end was cut by 5 bases, the J end by 2 bases, with 11 bases between. The germline V gene has CDR1 SGHAT and CDR2 FQNNGV. The CDR3 region has the DNA TGTGCCAGCAGCGGCCAACAGGCCACAGATACGCAGTATTTT. Its protein is CASSGQQATDTQYF. Supplemented by reference TRBV11-2 and TRBJ2-3, the full variable domain reads EAGVAQSPRYKIIEKRQSVAFWCNPISGHATLYWYQQILGQGPKLLIQFQNNGVVDDSQLPKDRFSAERLKGVDSTLKIQPAKLEDSAVYLCASSGQQATDTQYFGPGTRLTVL.

The chain recombines TRBV6-5 with TRBJ1-5; D gene unclear. The germline V gene has CDR1 MNHEY and CDR2 SVGAGI. This CDR3 is built from 14 residues. The germline V and J ends were trimmed by 7 bases and 1 base, with 11 bases remaining between them. The CDR3 DNA is TGTGCCAGCACCACTTTTTTGAGCAATCAGCCCCAGCATTTT. It codes for CASTTFLSNQPQHF.

This chain uses TRBV9 with TRBJ2-2; 11 nucleotides align to TRBD1. Losses at the gene ends were 0 bases for V and 7 bases for J; bases not matched to a gene: 5. Per the germline V gene, CDR1 is SGDLS and CDR2 is YYNGEE. The CDR3 spans 16 residues. The CDR3 region is CASSVGTGGAGGELFF. DNA of the CDR3: TGTGCCAGCAGCGTAGGGACAGGGGGCGCGGGCGGGGAGCTGTTTTTT.

This chain links TRBV28 with TRBJ1-1; D is possibly TRBD1 (6 bases). Germline assignment: CDR1 MDHEN and CDR2 SYDVKM. The CDR3 sequence is 15 residues long. Trimming removed 3 bases at V and 6 bases at J, with 17 bases between. The DNA for the CDR3 is TGTGCCAGCAGTTTCTGGCAGGGGAAGCTGGCTGAAGCTTTCTTT. It specifies CASSFWQGKLAEAFF.